These 28 T cell receptor beta chains share one sample of origin, sequenced in a study of shared clonotypes between healthy human individuals. Naive CD8 cells were CD45RO-negative, positively selected for CCR7, excluding terminally differentiated effector memory CD45RA+ cells. Sequenced by immunoSEQ multiplex PCR; TCRdb stores in-frame clones only, minus some. The data show roughly 2.1 million clones, 93% seen once. Sequenced input: naive CD8+ T cells from PBMCs. Source of these receptors: a man aged 18 to 35 in good health. Some clones in this sample may be carry-over from other donors' samples.

The V call is TRBV5-6, the J call TRBJ2-3, with D tentatively TRBD2 (6 bases). Per the germline V gene, CDR1 is SGHDT and CDR2 is YYEEEE. The CDR3 has 14 amino acids. Trimming shortened V by 4 bases and J by 6 bases, and 15 bases separated the two germline ends. DNA for the CDR3: TGTGCCAGCAGCCATACTACGGGGGTGGATACGCAGTATTTT. It yields the protein CASSHTTGVDTQYF.

This clone was counted once. The chain employs TRBV11-2 and TRBJ2-1, with D perhaps matching TRBD2 (6 bases). Germline V gene data show CDR1 as SGHAT and CDR2 as FQNNGV. The ends were cut back, 3 bases at V and 2 bases at J, with 17 bases in the middle. This CDR3 comprises 17 residues. This CDR3 is CASSLDGSKIPYNEQFF. CDR3 DNA: TGTGCCAGCAGCTTGGACGGGAGCAAGATCCCCTACAATGAGCAGTTCTTC. Using reference TRBV11-2 and TRBJ2-1 for the parts outside the CDR3, the full variable domain is EAGVAQSPRYKIIEKRQSVAFWCNPISGHATLYWYQQILGQGPKLLIQFQNNGVVDDSQLPKDRFSAERLKGVDSTLKIQPAKLEDSAVYLCASSLDGSKIPYNEQFFGPGTRLTVL.

This clone was seen only once. The gene calls are TRBV5-4 and TRBJ2-2, with a tentative D call TRBD1 (6 bases). V lost 0 bases and J 4 bases, leaving 13 bases between the germline ends. CDR3 length equals 16 residues. CDR1 and CDR2 (germline): SGHNT, YYREEE (reference sequence). The CDR3 is CASSLGNRAATGELFF. In DNA, the CDR3 is TGTGCCAGCAGCTTGGGTAACAGGGCGGCCACCGGGGAGCTGTTTTTT.

The CDR3 sequence: CASSWTSGNGDTQYF. The CDR3 DNA follows: TGTGCCAGCAGCTGGACTAGCGGGAATGGAGATACGCAGTATTTT. The rearrangement links TRBV7-6 to TRBJ2-3; TRBD2 matches 12 bases. This CDR3 is 15 amino acids long. J gave up 5 bases and V 4 bases, and 4 bases lay outside the gene matches. The germline V gene has CDR1 SGHVS and CDR2 FNYEAQ.

V gene TRBV4-2 combines with J gene TRBJ2-6; 10 nucleotides align to TRBD2. This CDR3 has 20 amino acids. The trim removed 0 bases at V and 0 bases at J, leaving 8 bases unmatched. From germline, CDR1 is LGHNA and CDR2 YNFKEQ. CDR3 in amino acids: CASSQEVRASGGSGANVLTF. For the CDR3, the DNA is TGTGCCAGCAGCCAAGAGGTTCGGGCTAGCGGGGGCTCTGGGGCCAACGTCCTGACTTTC.

The chain combines TRBV2 with TRBJ2-7; D is unresolved. This CDR3 is built from 14 residues. V gave up 1 base and J gave up 4 bases, with 11 bases separating them. Germline lookup yields CDR1 SNHLY and CDR2 FYNNEI. CDR3: CASSEGPEKYEQYF. DNA for the CDR3: TGTGCCAGCAGTGAAGGTCCAGAAAAGTACGAGCAGTACTTC. Full variable domain (missing parts from reference TRBV2 and TRBJ2-7): EPEVTQTPSHQVTQMGQEVILRCVPISNHLYFYWYRQILGQKVEFLVSFYNNEISEKSEIFDDQFSVERPDGSNFTLKIRSTKLEDSAMYFCASSEGPEKYEQYFGPGTRLTVT.

In this sample, this clone turned up once. The rearrangement links TRBV6-5 to TRBJ2-2; D is unclear. Trimming took 2 bases from V and 9 from J, leaving 13 bases between them. CDR1 is MNHEY, CDR2 SVGAGI, per germline. The CDR3 has 14 residues. This CDR3 is CASSYDGEVRELFF. In DNA form, the CDR3 reads TGTGCCAGCAGTTACGACGGAGAGGTGCGGGAGCTGTTTTTT.

V gene TRBV4-2 combines with J gene TRBJ2-5; D is uncertain. The DNA matches TRBJ2-7 better at its end, which makes the J call doubtful. The CDR3 totals 15 residues. CDR1 LGHNA and CDR2 YNFKEQ come from the germline V gene. CDR3 loop: CASSQEPGSSYEQYF. The CDR3, as DNA: TGTGCCAGCAGCCAAGAGCCGGGTAGCTCCTACGAGCAGTACTTC.

This chain uses TRBV27 with TRBJ2-7, with D uncertain. The CDR3 sequence is 18 residues long. The V gene's germline CDR1 is MNHEY and CDR2 SMNVEV (reference sequence). V lost 2 bases, J lost 0 bases, and 20 bases lay in between. The CDR3 DNA follows: TGTGCCAGCAGTTTAGTCCCCGCTAGGTCAAATAGCTCCTACGAGCAGTACTTC. The encoded protein is CASSLVPARSNSSYEQYF.

The CDR3 DNA reads TGTGCCAGCAGACCAGGGACAGGGCTCTACGAGCAGTACTTC. Translated: CASRPGTGLYEQYF. The V call is TRBV28, the J call TRBJ2-7; 9 bases match TRBD1. V lost 6 bases and J lost 3; bases outside the gene matches: 6. The CDR3 extends over 14 amino acids. Germline CDR1 reads MDHEN; CDR2 reads SYDVKM. The variable domain in full, with the rest retrieved from reference TRBV28 and TRBJ2-7, is DVKVTQSSRYLVKRTGEKVFLECVQDMDHENMFWYRQDPGLGLRLIYFSYDVKMKEKGDIPEGYSVSREKKERFSLILESASTNQTSMYLCASRPGTGLYEQYFGPGTRLTVT.

V and J are TRBV15 and TRBJ2-1; 7 bases agree with TRBD2. The CDR3 runs 13 residues. Looked up from germline, CDR1 is LNHNV and CDR2 is YYDKDF (reference sequence). Unmatched junction bases numbered 0, after V lost 2 bases and J lost 5 bases. CDR3 coding DNA: TGTGCCACCAGCAGAACTAGCGACAATGAGCAGTTCTTC. Its protein is CATSRTSDNEQFF.

The V gene is TRBV27, the J gene TRBJ1-1, with TRBD1 identical over 7 bases. V shed 3 bases and J 4 bases; nucleotides not matched to a gene: 5. This CDR3 has 14 residues. The germline gives CDR1 MNHEY, CDR2 SMNVEV (reference sequence). The CDR3 here is CASSLDNRGTEAFF. DNA for the CDR3: TGTGCCAGCAGTTTGGACAACAGGGGCACTGAAGCTTTCTTT.

This clone was found a few times. The CDR3 protein is CASSEMQQGPYEQYF. CDR3 nucleotide sequence: TGTGCCAGCAGTGAGATGCAGCAGGGGCCCTACGAGCAGTACTTC. The V call is TRBV6-1, the J call TRBJ2-7, with D perhaps TRBD1 (6 bases). The CDR3 length is 15 residues. The V and J ends lost 3 bases and 2 bases respectively, with 14 bases between them. The germline V gene encodes CDR1 MNHNS and CDR2 SASEGT.

As to this clone: An end of the junction does not agree with germline; a read error may underlie this. The rearrangement joins TRBV7-9 to TRBJ2-7, with D perhaps given as TRBD1 or TRBD2 (6 bases each). The CDR3 sequence is 11 residues long. Germline assignment: CDR1 SEHNR and CDR2 FQNEAQ (reference sequence). DNA of the CDR3: TGTGCCAGCAGCTCCGGACAGAGGGGAGGCTTC. Translating it yields CASSSGQRGGF.

The genes are TRBV10-1 and TRBJ2-3; weak D call: TRBD1 (6 bases). Trimming pared 8 bases from V and 3 bases from J, leaving 18 bases between. Germline V gene sequence: CDR1 WNHNN, CDR2 SYGVQD (reference sequence). CDR3 length equals 15 residues. CDR3 bases: TGCGCCAGCGGCCACTTCGAGGGGGAGACAGATACGCAGTATTTT. Its protein is CASGHFEGETDTQYF.

The chain uses TRBV19 and TRBJ2-7, with 10 positions matching TRBD2. CDR1 is LNHDA and CDR2 is SQIVND in the germline V gene (reference sequence). V shed 5 bases and J 6 bases; nucleotides not matched to a gene: 4. This CDR3 is built from 13 residues. The CDR3 loop reads CASSPLAGAEQYF. The DNA of the CDR3 is TGTGCCAGTAGTCCGCTAGCGGGAGCCGAGCAGTACTTC.

V is TRBV28 and J is TRBJ2-1; D ambiguous. Germline CDR1 and CDR2: MDHEN and SYDVKM. There are 14 residues in the CDR3. V was shortened by 3 bases and J by 3 bases, with 9 bases between the two germline ends. CDR3 bases: TGTGCCAGCAGTTTGGGCCCCTACTACAATGAGCAGTTCTTC. Translating it yields CASSLGPYYNEQFF.

The chain is built from TRBV13 and TRBJ2-3, with D tentatively TRBD1 or TRBD2 (5 bases each). Germline V gene sequence: CDR1 PRHDT, CDR2 FYEKMQ (reference sequence). The CDR3 totals 16 residues. The V gene lost 3 bases and the J gene lost 0 bases, with 13 bases spanning the gap. Written as DNA, the CDR3 is TGTGCCAGCAGCTTCGCCGGGACGTTTAGCACAGATACGCAGTATTTT. This translates into CASSFAGTFSTDTQYF.

The V gene is TRBV13, the J gene TRBJ1-4; 10 positions match TRBD1. This CDR3 spans 15 amino acids. The trim removed 2 bases at V and 6 bases at J, leaving 3 bases unmatched. Germline V gene sequence: CDR1 PRHDT, CDR2 FYEKMQ (reference sequence). Written as DNA, the CDR3 is TGTGCCAGCAGCTTACTCGGGACAGGGGATGAAAAACTGTTTTTT. Translated: CASSLLGTGDEKLFF.

The V and J genes are TRBV19 and TRBJ1-1; D not certain. Trimming cost V 10 bases and J 0 bases, with 9 bases left between them. The germline CDR1 and CDR2 sequences are LNHDA and SQIVND (reference sequence). This CDR3 comprises 12 residues. The DNA of the CDR3 is TGTGCCACCCGAGCTATGAACACTGAAGCTTTCTTT. Translated: CATRAMNTEAFF.

The chain carries TRBV4-3 and TRBJ2-2, with 8 bases fitting TRBD2. CDR1 and CDR2 (germline): LGHNA, YSLEER. V trimming: 3 bases; J trimming: 6 bases; junction bases outside the gene matches: 12. The CDR3 contains 17 residues. This chain's CDR3 is CASSHEFKRERAGELFF. The CDR3 bases are TGCGCCAGCAGCCATGAGTTTAAGCGGGAGCGGGCCGGGGAGCTGTTTTTT.

The V call is TRBV19, the J call TRBJ2-7; 11 nucleotides match TRBD1. After removal of 6 bases from V and 4 bases from J, the junction contained 20 bases not matched to a gene. Germline lookup yields CDR1 LNHDA and CDR2 SQIVND (reference sequence). CDR3 length: 19 residues. The DNA for the CDR3 is TGTGCCAGTAGCAAAAGGTTCCATACGACCGGGACAGGGGGATACGAGCAGTACTTC. Translation gives CASSKRFHTTGTGGYEQYF.

With regard to this clone: Other DNA variants within this sample encode the same CDR3. The gene calls are TRBV7-9 and TRBJ2-7; TRBD1 agrees at 10 bases. V dropped 5 bases and J dropped 4; count of bases not matched to a gene: 5. This CDR3 contains 14 residues. Germline CDR1 SEHNR, CDR2 FQNEAQ (reference sequence). In DNA form, the CDR3 reads TGTGCCAGCAGCCTAGGGGGACAGGGGTACGAGCAGTACTTC. Translation gives CASSLGGQGYEQYF.

The CDR3 region is CASSNSGRPQETQYF. CDR3 bases: TGTGCCAGCAGCAATAGCGGGAGACCCCAAGAGACCCAGTACTTC. The V call is TRBV7-8, the J call TRBJ2-5, with 9 bases fitting TRBD2. This CDR3 is built from 15 residues. Trimming at V came to 5 bases and at J to 1 base, leaving 5 bases not matched to a gene. The germline V gene encodes CDR1 SGHVS and CDR2 FQNEAQ.

The genes are TRBV19 and TRBJ2-3; maybe TRBD1 (6 bases). V was shortened by 5 bases and J by 5 bases, with 29 bases between the two germline ends. The length of the CDR3 is 19 residues. Germline V lookup: CDR1 LNHDA, CDR2 SQIVND (reference sequence). The CDR3 spells CASSGDTVSTTGRVDTQYF. The CDR3 DNA sequence: TGTGCCAGTAGTGGGGACACCGTTAGTACAACAGGGCGTGTAGATACGCAGTATTTT.

J is TRBJ1-1 and V is TRBV29-1; maybe TRBD1 (5 bases). Trimming cost V 7 bases and J 5 bases, with 14 bases left between them. This CDR3 has 12 residues. Germline V gene lookup returns CDR1 SQVTM and CDR2 ANQGSEA. The DNA for the CDR3 is TGCAGCGCCAGGGTAGGTGGAACTGAAGCTTTCTTT. Translation: CSARVGGTEAFF.

Details on this clone: This specimen includes other DNA sequences encoding the same CDR3. The J gene is TRBJ2-7, the V gene TRBV9, with D perhaps being TRBD1 or TRBD2 (6 bases each). V dropped 4 bases and J dropped 1 base, with 9 bases sitting between them. Germline CDR1 SGDLS, CDR2 YYNGEE. This CDR3 has 13 amino acids. CDR3 sequence reads: CASSPGASYEQYF. CDR3 bases: TGTGCCAGCAGCCCGGGGGCTTCCTACGAGCAGTACTTC.

A note on this clone: The same CDR3 can be traced to other DNA sequences in this sample. The V call is TRBV4-3, the J call TRBJ2-7; unclear D gene. CDR1 and CDR2 (germline): LGHNA, YSLEER. V was pared by 0 bases and J by 2 bases, with 8 bases between. CDR3 length: 14 amino acids. CDR3 region: CASSQDRGTYEQYF. CDR3 DNA: TGCGCCAGCAGCCAAGATCGAGGCACCTACGAGCAGTACTTC.